The following is a TCR beta chain sequence with its context. Its antigen is as yet unknown. Germline is not matched at one junction end, which may reflect a read error. Germline CDR1 reads SSHAT; CDR2 reads FNYEAQ (reference sequence). The CDR3 loop spans 14 amino acids. These data are taken from a study of shared clonotypes between healthy human individuals. Findings and caveats of the study: Among donors, clonotype sharing was expected to be affected by sequencing depth. Represented genetic and exposure-history diversity was restricted by having few donors.

Each unsorted PBMC replicate got 300 ng genomic DNA, roughly 30,000 genomes. TCRdb keeps only in-frame clones here, not all; method: immunoSEQ multiplex PCR. Seen here are around 500,000 clones, around 80% observed once, and the top ten hold more than 10%. Sequencing was done on a sample of PBMCs. The TCR originated in a woman in her thirties or forties in good health. Some clones in this sample may be carry-over from other donors' samples. This chain joins TRBV7-7 and TRBJ2-2, with D maybe TRBD1 (6 bases). CDR3 nucleotides: TGTGCTAGCAGGGGCGACCAGTTTACCGGGGAGCTGTTTTTT. This gives the protein CASRGDQFTGELFF.